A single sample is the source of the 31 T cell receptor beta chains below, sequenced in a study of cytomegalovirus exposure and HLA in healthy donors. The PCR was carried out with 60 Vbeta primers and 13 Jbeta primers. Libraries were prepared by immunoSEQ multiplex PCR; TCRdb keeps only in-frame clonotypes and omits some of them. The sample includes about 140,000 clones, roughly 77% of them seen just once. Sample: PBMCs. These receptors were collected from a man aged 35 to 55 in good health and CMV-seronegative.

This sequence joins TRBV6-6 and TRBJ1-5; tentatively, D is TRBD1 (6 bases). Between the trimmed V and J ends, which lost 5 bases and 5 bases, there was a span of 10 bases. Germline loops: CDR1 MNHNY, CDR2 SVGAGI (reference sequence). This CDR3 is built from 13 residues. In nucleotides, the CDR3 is TGTGCCAGCAGTGGACAGACAGATCAGCCCCAGCATTTT. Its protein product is CASSGQTDQPQHF.

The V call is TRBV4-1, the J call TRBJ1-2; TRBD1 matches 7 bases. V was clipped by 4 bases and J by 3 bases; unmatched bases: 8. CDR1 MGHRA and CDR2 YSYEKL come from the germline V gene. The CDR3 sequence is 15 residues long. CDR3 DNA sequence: TGCGCCAGCAGCCCGGGACAGCGACAAGACTATGGCTACACCTTC. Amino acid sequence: CASSPGQRQDYGYTF.

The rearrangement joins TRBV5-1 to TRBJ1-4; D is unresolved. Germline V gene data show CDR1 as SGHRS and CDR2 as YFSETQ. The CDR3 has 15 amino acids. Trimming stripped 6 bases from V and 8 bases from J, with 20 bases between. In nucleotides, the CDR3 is TGCGCCAGCACCTGGGAGAACAGCCGGCGGGAAAAACTGTTTTTT. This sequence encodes CASTWENSRREKLFF.

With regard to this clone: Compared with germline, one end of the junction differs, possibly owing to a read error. The CDR3 spells CTSSSTVFRPLHF. The CDR3 nucleotides read TGTACCAGCAGTTCCACAGTATTCCGACCCCTCCACTTT. V is TRBV28 and J is TRBJ1-6; D unclear. This CDR3 spans 13 amino acids. CDR1 is MDHEN and CDR2 is SYDVKM in the germline V gene. Combining the CDR3 with reference TRBV28 and TRBJ1-6 gives the whole variable domain DVKVTQSSRYLVKRTGEKVFLECVQDMDHENMFWYRQDPGLGLRLIYFSYDVKMKEKGDIPEGYSVSREKKERFSLILESASTNQTSMYLCTSSSTVFRPLHFGNGTRLTVT.

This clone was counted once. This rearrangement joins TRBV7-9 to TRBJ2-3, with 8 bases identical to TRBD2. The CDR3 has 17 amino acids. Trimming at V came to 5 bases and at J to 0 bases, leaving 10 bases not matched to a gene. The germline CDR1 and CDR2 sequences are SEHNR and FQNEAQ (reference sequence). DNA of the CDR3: TGTGCCAGCAGCACGCCCGGGGGGGGCCCCAGCACAGATACGCAGTATTTT. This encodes CASSTPGGGPSTDTQYF.

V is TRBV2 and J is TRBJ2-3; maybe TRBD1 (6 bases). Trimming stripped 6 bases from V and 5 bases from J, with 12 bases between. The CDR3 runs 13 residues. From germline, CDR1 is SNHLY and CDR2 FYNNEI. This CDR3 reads CASSRDNEDTQYF. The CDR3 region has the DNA TGTGCCAGCAGCCGGGACAATGAAGATACGCAGTATTTT.

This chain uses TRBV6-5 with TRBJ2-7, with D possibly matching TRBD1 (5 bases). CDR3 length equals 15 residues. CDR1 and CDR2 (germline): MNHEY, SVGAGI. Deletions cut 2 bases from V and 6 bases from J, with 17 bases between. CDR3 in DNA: TGTGCCAGCAGTTACGCTGGACAAAGGGCCCGCGAGCAGTACTTC. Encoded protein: CASSYAGQRAREQYF.

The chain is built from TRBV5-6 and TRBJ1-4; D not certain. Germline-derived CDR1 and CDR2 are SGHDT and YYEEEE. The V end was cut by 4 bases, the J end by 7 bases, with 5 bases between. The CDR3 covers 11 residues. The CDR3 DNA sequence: TGTGCCAGCAGCGTCGGTGAAAAACTGTTTTTT. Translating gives CASSVGEKLFF. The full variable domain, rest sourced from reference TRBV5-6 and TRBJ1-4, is DAGVTQSPTHLIKTRGQQVTLRCSPKSGHDTVSWYQQALGQGPQFIFQYYEEEERQRGNFPDRFSGHQFPNYSSELNVNALLLGDSALYLCASSVGEKLFFGSGTQLSVL.

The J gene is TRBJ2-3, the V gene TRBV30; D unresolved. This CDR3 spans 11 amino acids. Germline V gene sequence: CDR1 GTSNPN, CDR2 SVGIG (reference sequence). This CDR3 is CAATSTDTQYF. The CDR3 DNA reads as TGTGCTGCGACTAGCACAGATACGCAGTATTTT.

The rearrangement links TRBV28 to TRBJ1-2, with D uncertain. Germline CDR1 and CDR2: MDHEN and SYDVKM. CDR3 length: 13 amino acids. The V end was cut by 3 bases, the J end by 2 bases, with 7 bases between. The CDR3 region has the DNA TGTGCCAGCAGTTTCGGTCTAAACTATGGCTACACCTTC. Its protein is CASSFGLNYGYTF.

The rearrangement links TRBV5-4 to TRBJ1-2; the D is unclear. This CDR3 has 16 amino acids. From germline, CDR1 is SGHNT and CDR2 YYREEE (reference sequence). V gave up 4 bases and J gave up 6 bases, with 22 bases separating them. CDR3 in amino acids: CASSQSPGIVVDGYTF. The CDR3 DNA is TGTGCCAGCAGCCAGAGTCCGGGGATTGTAGTCGATGGCTACACCTTC. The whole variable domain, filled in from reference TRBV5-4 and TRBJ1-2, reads ETGVTQSPTHLIKTRGQQVTLRCSSQSGHNTVSWYQQALGQGPQFIFQYYREEENGRGNFPPRFSGLQFPNYSSELNVNALELDDSALYLCASSQSPGIVVDGYTFGSGTRLTVV.

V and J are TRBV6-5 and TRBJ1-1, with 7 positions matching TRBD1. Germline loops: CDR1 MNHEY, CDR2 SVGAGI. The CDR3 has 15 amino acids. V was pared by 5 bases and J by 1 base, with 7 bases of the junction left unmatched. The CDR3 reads CASSKGGAGNTEAFF. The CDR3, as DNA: TGTGCCAGCAGTAAAGGGGGCGCTGGGAACACTGAAGCTTTCTTT.

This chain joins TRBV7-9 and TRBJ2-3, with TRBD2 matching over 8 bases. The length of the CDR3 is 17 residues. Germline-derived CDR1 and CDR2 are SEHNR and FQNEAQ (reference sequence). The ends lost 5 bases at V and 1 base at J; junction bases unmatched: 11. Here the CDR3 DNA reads TGTGCCAGCAGCCCCGGGGACCGGGGACTAGGCACAGATACGCAGTATTTT. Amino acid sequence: CASSPGDRGLGTDTQYF.

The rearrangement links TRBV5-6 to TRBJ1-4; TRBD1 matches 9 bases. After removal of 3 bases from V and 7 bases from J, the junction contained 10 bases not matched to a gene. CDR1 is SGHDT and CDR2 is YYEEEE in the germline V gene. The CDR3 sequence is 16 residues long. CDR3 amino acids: CASSSLRDRVGEKLFF. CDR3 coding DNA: TGTGCCAGCAGCTCCCTCCGGGACAGGGTGGGTGAAAAACTGTTTTTT.

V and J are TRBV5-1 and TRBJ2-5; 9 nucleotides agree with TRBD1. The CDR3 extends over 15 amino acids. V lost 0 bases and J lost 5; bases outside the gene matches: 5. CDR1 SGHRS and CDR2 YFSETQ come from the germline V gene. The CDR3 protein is CASSLDVTGGETQYF. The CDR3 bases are TGCGCCAGCAGCTTGGATGTGACAGGGGGGGAGACCCAGTACTTC.

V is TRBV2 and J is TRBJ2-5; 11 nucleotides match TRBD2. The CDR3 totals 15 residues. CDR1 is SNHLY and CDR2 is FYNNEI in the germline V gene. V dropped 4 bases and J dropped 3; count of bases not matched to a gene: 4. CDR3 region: CASSGLTSGEETQYF. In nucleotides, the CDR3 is TGTGCCAGCAGTGGACTGACTAGCGGGGAAGAGACCCAGTACTTC.

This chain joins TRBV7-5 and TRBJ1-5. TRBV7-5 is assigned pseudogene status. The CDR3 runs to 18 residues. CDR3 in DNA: TGTGTCAGAAGCTTCCTTGAGGGACCCGGAGGGAGCAATCAGCCCCAGCATTTT. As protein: CVRSFLEGPGGSNQPQHF.

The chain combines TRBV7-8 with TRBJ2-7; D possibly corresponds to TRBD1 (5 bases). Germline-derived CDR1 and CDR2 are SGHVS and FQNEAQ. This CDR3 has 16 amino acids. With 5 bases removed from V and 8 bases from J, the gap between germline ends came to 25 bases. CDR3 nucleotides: TGTGCCAGCAGCGACGACCTCCTAGGGGATCGCCCTCAGCAGTACTTC. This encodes CASSDDLLGDRPQQYF.

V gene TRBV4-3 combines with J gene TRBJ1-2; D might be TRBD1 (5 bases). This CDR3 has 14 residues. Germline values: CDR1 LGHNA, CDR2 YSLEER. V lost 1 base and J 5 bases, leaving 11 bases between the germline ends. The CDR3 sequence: CASSQGFGGYGYTF. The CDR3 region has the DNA TGCGCCAGCAGCCAAGGGTTTGGGGGGTATGGCTACACCTTC.

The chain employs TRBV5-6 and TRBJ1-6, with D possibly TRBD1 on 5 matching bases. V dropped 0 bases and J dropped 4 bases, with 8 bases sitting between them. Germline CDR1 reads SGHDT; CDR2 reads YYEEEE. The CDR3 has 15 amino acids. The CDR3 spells CASSLGGAYNSPLHF. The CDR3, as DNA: TGTGCCAGCAGCTTGGGCGGGGCGTATAATTCACCCCTCCACTTT. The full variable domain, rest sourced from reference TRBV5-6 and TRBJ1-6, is DAGVTQSPTHLIKTRGQQVTLRCSPKSGHDTVSWYQQALGQGPQFIFQYYEEEERQRGNFPDRFSGHQFPNYSSELNVNALLLGDSALYLCASSLGGAYNSPLHFGNGTRLTVT.

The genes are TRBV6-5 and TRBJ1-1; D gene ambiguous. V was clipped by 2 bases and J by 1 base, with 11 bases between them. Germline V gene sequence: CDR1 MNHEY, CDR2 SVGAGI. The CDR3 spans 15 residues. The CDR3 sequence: CASSYGGGSNTEAFF. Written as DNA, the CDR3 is TGTGCCAGCAGTTACGGAGGCGGTTCGAACACTGAAGCTTTCTTT.

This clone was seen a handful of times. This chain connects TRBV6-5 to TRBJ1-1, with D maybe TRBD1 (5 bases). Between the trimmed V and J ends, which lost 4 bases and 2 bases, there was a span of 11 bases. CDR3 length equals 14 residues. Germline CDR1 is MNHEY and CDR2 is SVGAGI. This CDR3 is CASSSFDSNTEAFF. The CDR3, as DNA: TGTGCCAGCAGTTCCTTTGACAGCAACACTGAAGCTTTCTTT.

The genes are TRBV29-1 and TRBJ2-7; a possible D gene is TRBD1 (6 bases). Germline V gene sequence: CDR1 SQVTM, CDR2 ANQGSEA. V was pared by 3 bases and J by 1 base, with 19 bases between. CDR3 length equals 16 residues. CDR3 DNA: TGCAGCGTTGAGGCAATGGGTAACAGGGTTTCCTACGAGCAGTACTTC. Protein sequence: CSVEAMGNRVSYEQYF.

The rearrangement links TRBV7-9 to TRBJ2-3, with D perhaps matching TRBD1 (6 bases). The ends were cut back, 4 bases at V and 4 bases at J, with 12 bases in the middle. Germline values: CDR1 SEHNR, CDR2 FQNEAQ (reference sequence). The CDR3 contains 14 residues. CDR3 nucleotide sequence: TGTGCCAGCAGCTCACCACAGGGCTCAGATACGCAGTATTTT. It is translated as CASSSPQGSDTQYF.

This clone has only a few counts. The CDR3 DNA is TGTGCCAGCAGCTCCCAGGCCTATGGCTACACCTTC. Amino acid sequence: CASSSQAYGYTF. This chain joins TRBV7-8 and TRBJ1-2; D ambiguous. Germline CDR1 reads SGHVS; CDR2 reads FQNEAQ. The length of the CDR3 is 12 residues. V lost 4 bases and J 4 bases, leaving 7 bases between the germline ends.

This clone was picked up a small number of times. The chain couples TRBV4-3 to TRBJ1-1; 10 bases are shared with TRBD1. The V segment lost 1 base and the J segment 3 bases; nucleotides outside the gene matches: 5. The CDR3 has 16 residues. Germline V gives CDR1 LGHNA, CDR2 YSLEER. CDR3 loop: CASSQAAGTGDTEAFF. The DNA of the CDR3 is TGCGCCAGCAGCCAAGCTGCCGGGACAGGGGACACTGAAGCTTTCTTT.

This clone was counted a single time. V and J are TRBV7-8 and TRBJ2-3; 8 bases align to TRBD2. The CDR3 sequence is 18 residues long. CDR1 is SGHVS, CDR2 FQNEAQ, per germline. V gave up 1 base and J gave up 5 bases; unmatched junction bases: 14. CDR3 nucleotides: TGTGCCAGCAGCTTAGGGTGGGGGCGGGGGGCCGTTGTAGATACGCAGTATTTT. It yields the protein CASSLGWGRGAVVDTQYF.

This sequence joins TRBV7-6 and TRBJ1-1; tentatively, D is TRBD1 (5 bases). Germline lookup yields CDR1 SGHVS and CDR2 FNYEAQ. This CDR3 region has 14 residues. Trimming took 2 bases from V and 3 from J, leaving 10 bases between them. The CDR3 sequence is CASSLQAGDTEAFF. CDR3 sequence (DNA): TGTGCCAGCAGCTTACAGGCGGGGGACACTGAAGCTTTCTTT.

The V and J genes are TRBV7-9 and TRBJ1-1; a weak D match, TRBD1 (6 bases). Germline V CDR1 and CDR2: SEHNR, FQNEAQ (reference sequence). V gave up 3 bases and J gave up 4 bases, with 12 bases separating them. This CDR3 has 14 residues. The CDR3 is CASSFGGGGTEAFF. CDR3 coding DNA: TGTGCCAGCAGCTTCGGCGGGGGCGGCACTGAAGCTTTCTTT. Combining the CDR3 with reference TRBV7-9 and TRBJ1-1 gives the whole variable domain DTGVSQNPRHKITKRGQNVTFRCDPISEHNRLYWYRQTLGQGPEFLTYFQNEAQLEKSRLLSDRFSAERPKGSFSTLEIQRTEQGDSAMYLCASSFGGGGTEAFFGQGTRLTVV.

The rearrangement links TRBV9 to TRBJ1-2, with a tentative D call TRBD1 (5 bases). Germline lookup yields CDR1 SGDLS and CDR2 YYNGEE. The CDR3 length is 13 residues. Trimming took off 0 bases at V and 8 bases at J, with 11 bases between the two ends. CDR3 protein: CASSVAQGCGYTF. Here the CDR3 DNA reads TGTGCCAGCAGCGTAGCTCAGGGCTGCGGCTACACCTTC. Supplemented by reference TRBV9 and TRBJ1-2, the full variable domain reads DSGVTQTPKHLITATGQRVTLRCSPRSGDLSVYWYQQSLDQGLQFLIQYYNGEERAKGNILERFSAQQFPDLHSELNLSSLELGDSALYFCASSVAQGCGYTFGSGTRLTVV.

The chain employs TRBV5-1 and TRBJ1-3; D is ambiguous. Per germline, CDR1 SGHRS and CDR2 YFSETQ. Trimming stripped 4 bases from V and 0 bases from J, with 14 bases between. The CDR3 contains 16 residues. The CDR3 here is CASSREDASSGNTIYF. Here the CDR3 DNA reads TGCGCCAGCAGCAGAGAAGACGCTAGCTCTGGAAACACCATATATTTT.